This T cell receptor (beta chain) is from a study of T cell changes during pregnancy in multiple sclerosis. The CDR3 spans 13 residues. Trimming cost V 2 bases and J 0 bases, with 4 bases left between them. Germline V gene lookup returns CDR1 MNHEY and CDR2 SVGAGI. Only in-frame clones appear in the TCRdb table, and some are missing; sequencing was by immunoSEQ multiplex PCR. Of tens of thousands of clones in the sample, about 92% were seen once. The V call is TRBV6-5, the J call TRBJ1-1; D remains ambiguous. The sequencing used peripheral blood, collected in the third trimester of pregnancy. This receptor was identified in a female donor with multiple sclerosis, enrolled in a pregnancy study. The CDR3 region is CASSYRVNTEAFF. The CDR3 DNA sequence: TGTGCCAGCAGTTACCGGGTGAACACTGAAGCTTTCTTT.